The 27 T cell receptor beta chains below were found in one sample sequenced in a study of shared clonotypes between healthy human individuals. Only in-frame clones appear in the TCRdb table, and some are missing; sequencing was by immunoSEQ multiplex PCR. The sample records some 350,000 clones, 74% being singletons. Material for sequencing was memory CD4+ T cells sorted from blood. The subset: CD45RA-negative fraction. The receptors shown here come from a man aged 25 to 40 in good health.

The chain carries TRBV5-4 and TRBJ2-7, with D possibly TRBD2 on 5 matching bases. The CDR3 totals 15 residues. V lost 0 bases to trimming and J lost 3 bases, with 13 bases between them. From germline, CDR1 is SGHNT and CDR2 YYREEE (reference sequence). CDR3 sequence: CASSLEVGEGYEQYF. The CDR3 nucleotides read TGTGCCAGCAGCTTGGAGGTGGGAGAAGGCTACGAGCAGTACTTC.

The V gene is TRBV4-3, the J gene TRBJ1-2; D unclear. V lost 0 bases and J lost 4, with 12 bases in between. The CDR3 has 15 amino acids. CDR1 is LGHNA and CDR2 is YSLEER in the germline V gene. The CDR3 region is CASSQERTDGYGYTF. The CDR3 nucleotides read TGCGCCAGCAGCCAAGAACGGACGGACGGCTATGGCTACACCTTC.

The V call is TRBV6-6, the J call TRBJ1-5; no firm D call. The CDR3 totals 15 residues. In germline, CDR1 is MNHNY, CDR2 SVGAGI (reference sequence). Trimming took 10 bases from V and 3 from J, leaving 19 bases between them. The CDR3: CATTRKEGFNQPQHF. The CDR3 DNA reads TGTGCCACCACTCGAAAAGAGGGATTCAATCAGCCCCAGCATTTT.

Comment on this clone: Mismatch with germline at one junction end may stem from a read error. The chain carries TRBV7-7 and TRBJ2-7; the match to TRBD2 covers 9 bases. The CDR3 runs to 14 residues. Germline CDR1 is SSHAT and CDR2 is FNYEAQ (reference sequence). The CDR3, as DNA: TGTGCTAGCAGCCTCACTAGCGGGTCCTACGAGCAGTACTTC. Protein sequence: CASSLTSGSYEQYF.

This chain uses TRBV7-2 with TRBJ1-4, with a weak D call TRBD1 (6 bases). Germline CDR1 SGHTA, CDR2 FQGNSA. The germline V and J ends were trimmed by 5 bases and 3 bases, with 10 bases remaining between them. This CDR3 is 14 amino acids long. The CDR3 reads CASSRGQANEKLFF. The DNA of the CDR3 is TGTGCCAGCAGCCGGGGGCAGGCTAATGAAAAACTGTTTTTT.

CDR3 DNA: TGTGCCAGCAGTGCAAGACTTGGGTTTCCCTACGAGCAGTACTTC. This gives the protein CASSARLGFPYEQYF. This chain uses TRBV6-1 with TRBJ2-7, with D unclear. The germline V gene has CDR1 MNHNS and CDR2 SASEGT. The CDR3 extends over 15 amino acids. The V gene lost 4 bases and the J gene lost 2 bases, with 15 bases spanning the gap.

The table lists this clone with a few counts. The chain joins TRBV7-9 to TRBJ1-5; the D is unclear. CDR3 size: 15 residues. Germline V CDR1 and CDR2: SEHNR, FQNEAQ (reference sequence). V was cut by 1 base and J by 2 bases, with 9 bases left in between. As DNA, the CDR3 is TGTGCCAGCAGCTTAGATTTCCGAGGCAATCAGCCCCAGCATTTT. It translates to CASSLDFRGNQPQHF.

The chain couples TRBV6-9 to TRBJ1-2; TRBD1 might be the D (5 bases). The V gene's germline CDR1 is MNHGY and CDR2 SVAAGI. The CDR3 sequence is 14 residues long. V lost 5 bases and J 3 bases, leaving 13 bases between the germline ends. CDR3 region: CASSPNLGDYGYTF. CDR3 nucleotide sequence: TGTGCCAGCAGTCCCAATTTGGGGGACTATGGCTACACCTTC.

The sample holds one count of this clone. This may be a read error, as it is one base from a much larger clone. The chain recombines TRBV27 with TRBJ2-1; D is uncertain. Trimming removed 3 bases at V and 3 bases at J, with 0 bases between. CDR1 MNHEY and CDR2 SMNVEV come from the germline V gene (reference sequence). The CDR3 sequence is 11 residues long. The CDR3 DNA sequence: TGTGCCAGCAGTTTCTACAATGAGCAGTTCTTC. Its translation is CASSFYNEQFF.

The chain is built from TRBV7-2 and TRBJ2-5; D is undetermined. The end of the DNA is better explained by TRBJ2-7, so the J call may be wrong. The V gene's germline CDR1 is SGHTA and CDR2 FQGNSA. The length of the CDR3 is 13 residues. The chain's CDR3 is CASSPDPPYEQYF. Written as DNA, the CDR3 is TGTGCCAGCAGCCCTGATCCACCCTACGAGCAGTACTTC.

This clone has more than one count but fewer than ten. The chain links TRBV19 to TRBJ1-5; D not resolved. The V gene lost 6 bases and the J gene lost 10 bases, with 16 bases spanning the gap. The CDR3 sequence is 13 residues long. Germline V lookup: CDR1 LNHDA, CDR2 SQIVND (reference sequence). CDR3 residues: CASSRAVGHPQHF. Here the CDR3 DNA reads TGTGCCAGTAGCCGGGCGGTTGGCCATCCCCAGCATTTT.

This clone has a handful of counts. The chain recombines TRBV9 with TRBJ1-1; D ambiguous. The CDR3 is 17 residues long. The germline V gene has CDR1 SGDLS and CDR2 YYNGEE. Trimming took 0 bases from V and 0 from J, leaving 15 bases between them. In DNA form, the CDR3 reads TGTGCCAGCAGCGTAGGTGGGCTGGGCGTCATGAACACTGAAGCTTTCTTT. It codes for CASSVGGLGVMNTEAFF.

The table lists this clone with a few counts. The rearrangement uses TRBV7-3 and TRBJ2-7; maybe TRBD1 (5 bases). V lost 5 bases to trimming and J lost 6 bases, with 20 bases between them. The CDR3 runs 15 residues. The germline V gene encodes CDR1 SGHTA and CDR2 FQGTGA. The CDR3: CASSPGSFGSFEQYF. The CDR3 nucleotides are TGTGCCAGCAGCCCAGGGTCCTTCGGTAGCTTCGAGCAGTACTTC.

The chain combines TRBV5-4 with TRBJ2-7; 15 positions match TRBD2. The CDR3 has 14 residues. Germline trimming cut 3 bases from V and 12 bases from J; bases unmatched to any gene: 7. CDR1 SGHNT and CDR2 YYREEE come from the germline V gene (reference sequence). The CDR3 protein is CASSSGLAGGQWYF. CDR3 nucleotides: TGTGCCAGCAGCTCCGGACTAGCGGGAGGGCAATGGTACTTC.

This clone has just a few counts. This chain joins TRBV30 and TRBJ1-2; possibly TRBD1 for D (5 bases). V was pared by 0 bases and J by 5 bases, with 13 bases between. The CDR3 contains 14 residues. Germline-derived CDR1 and CDR2 are GTSNPN and SVGIG (reference sequence). The CDR3 sequence is CAWSVVRARYGYTF. The DNA of the CDR3 is TGTGCCTGGAGTGTCGTCAGGGCTAGATATGGCTACACCTTC.

This chain joins TRBV11-3 and TRBJ2-7, with 7 bases lining up with TRBD2. Losses at the gene ends were 5 bases for V and 8 bases for J; bases not matched to a gene: 12. CDR3 length: 14 amino acids. Germline lookup yields CDR1 SGHNT and CDR2 YENEEA. The chain's CDR3 is CASSLSGGAGKQYF. The DNA of the CDR3 is TGTGCCAGCAGCCTGTCGGGAGGTGCGGGGAAGCAGTACTTC.

This clone appeared once. The CDR3 region has the DNA TGTGCCACCCTGTTAGGTACGCAGTATTTT. Protein sequence: CATLLGTQYF. This chain connects TRBV6-1 to TRBJ2-3; D gene uncertain. Trimming cost V 10 bases and J 8 bases, with 10 bases left between them. The V gene's germline CDR1 is MNHNS and CDR2 SASEGT. This CDR3 region has 10 residues.

This clone has just a few counts. The J gene is TRBJ2-1, the V gene TRBV7-3, with D perhaps matching TRBD1 (7 bases). This CDR3 spans 15 amino acids. The germline V gene encodes CDR1 SGHTA and CDR2 FQGTGA. V dropped 2 bases and J dropped 6 bases, with 14 bases sitting between them. Here the CDR3 DNA reads TGTGCCAGCAGCTTAGACCCCAGGGGGGTCAATGAGCAGTTCTTC. It yields the protein CASSLDPRGVNEQFF. The whole variable domain, remainder taken from reference TRBV7-3 and TRBJ2-1, is GAGVSQTPSNKVTEKGKYVELRCDPISGHTALYWYRQSLGQGPEFLIYFQGTGAADDSGLPNDRFFAVRPEGSVSTLKIQRTERGDSAVYLCASSLDPRGVNEQFFGPGTRLTVL.

The CDR3 loop reads CSVDGGQGGYTF. The CDR3 bases are TGCAGCGTTGATGGGGGGCAGGGTGGCTACACCTTC. This rearrangement joins TRBV29-1 to TRBJ1-2; perhaps TRBD1 as D (6 bases). Looked up from germline, CDR1 is SQVTM and CDR2 is ANQGSEA. Trimming stripped 3 bases from V and 7 bases from J, with 12 bases between. The CDR3 consists of 12 residues.

This clone was seen only once. The V call is TRBV5-1, the J call TRBJ2-7, with 11 bases aligning to TRBD2. Germline trimming cut 6 bases from V and 5 bases from J; bases unmatched to any gene: 10. The CDR3 has 15 residues. Germline V lookup: CDR1 SGHRS, CDR2 YFSETQ. This chain's CDR3 is CASTQLAGVSHEQYF. In DNA, the CDR3 is TGCGCCAGCACCCAACTAGCGGGAGTTTCCCACGAGCAGTACTTC. Full variable domain (outside the CDR3, taken from reference TRBV5-1 and TRBJ2-7): KAGVTQTPRYLIKTRGQQVTLSCSPISGHRSVSWYQQTPGQGLQFLFEYFSETQRNKGNFPGRFSGRQFSNSRSEMNVSTLELGDSALYLCASTQLAGVSHEQYFGPGTRLTVT.

J is TRBJ2-1 and V is TRBV5-6; 9 bases are shared with TRBD2. With V trimmed by 1 base and J by 4 bases, 3 bases remained unmatched. CDR3 length: 15 residues. In germline, CDR1 is SGHDT, CDR2 YYEEEE. CDR3 coding DNA: TGTGCCAGCAGCTTGCTCCTAGCGGGATACAATGAGCAGTTCTTC. As protein: CASSLLLAGYNEQFF.

In this sample, this clone turned up once. This chain connects TRBV5-5 to TRBJ1-1; no firm D call. This CDR3 region has 15 residues. CDR1 is SGHKS and CDR2 is YYEKEE in the germline V gene (reference sequence). Trimming cost V 2 bases and J 1 base, with 12 bases left between them. CDR3: CASSLIPGRNTEAFF. For the CDR3, the DNA is TGTGCCAGCAGCTTAATCCCCGGGAGGAACACTGAAGCTTTCTTT.

The genes are TRBV5-1 and TRBJ2-7; 7 nucleotides align to TRBD2. Germline assignment: CDR1 SGHRS and CDR2 YFSETQ. The ends lost 5 bases at V and 3 bases at J; junction bases unmatched: 5. The CDR3 runs to 13 residues. For the CDR3, the DNA is TGCGCCAGCAGTACGGGCGGGAGCTACGAGCAGTACTTC. This sequence encodes CASSTGGSYEQYF.

This clone was seen a few times. The V gene is TRBV11-2, the J gene TRBJ2-5; D might be TRBD1 (5 bases). V lost 5 bases, J lost 2 bases, and 12 bases lay in between. This CDR3 region has 14 residues. Looked up from germline, CDR1 is SGHAT and CDR2 is FQNNGV. The CDR3 nucleotides read TGTGCCAGCAGCCCTCGGACAAAGCAAGAGACCCAGTACTTC. This translates into CASSPRTKQETQYF.

The chain joins TRBV13 to TRBJ2-1, with a weak D call TRBD1 (6 bases). The germline gives CDR1 PRHDT, CDR2 FYEKMQ (reference sequence). Trimming took off 6 bases at V and 3 bases at J, with 9 bases between the two ends. The CDR3 is 13 residues long. The CDR3 DNA is TGTGCCAGCAGGTCGGACAGCTACAATGAGCAGTTCTTC. This translates into CASRSDSYNEQFF.

This rearrangement joins TRBV10-3 to TRBJ1-5; D is possibly TRBD1 (6 bases). CDR3 length: 12 amino acids. Trimming shortened V by 4 bases and J by 5 bases, and 6 bases separated the two germline ends. The germline CDR1 and CDR2 sequences are ENHRY and SYGVKD. CDR3 in amino acids: CAISAGDQPQHF. DNA for the CDR3: TGTGCCATCAGTGCAGGGGATCAGCCCCAGCATTTT.

The V and J genes are TRBV5-1 and TRBJ2-7; a possible D gene is TRBD2 (7 bases). The CDR3 consists of 17 residues. Germline V gene sequence: CDR1 SGHRS, CDR2 YFSETQ. V lost 0 bases, J lost 4 bases, and 20 bases lay in between. The CDR3 sequence: CASSLGIFGGPGYEQYF. The CDR3 DNA reads as TGCGCCAGCAGCTTGGGGATTTTCGGGGGGCCTGGGTACGAGCAGTACTTC.